This entry lists 8 T cell receptor beta chains sequenced from one sample in a study of CD8 T cells in ankylosing spondylitis. Each CDR3 protein is one row after TCRdb ran MiXCR on the 5' RACE reads. The sample holds 16 distinct CDR3 sequences. Sequencing input: synovial fluid, either the whole sample or a sorted T cell fraction (not recorded which), analyzed for TRBV9+ T cells. Receptors originate from a male donor with ankylosing spondylitis.

This clonotype is hyperexpanded. The rearrangement joins TRBV9 to TRBJ2-5; TRBD2 agrees at 12 bases. Germline CDR1 SGDLS, CDR2 YYNGEE. There are 17 residues in the CDR3. V trimming: 4 bases; J trimming: 5 bases; junction bases outside the gene matches: 12. The CDR3 DNA follows: TGTGCCAGCAGCCCGGGAGAACTAGCGGGGGGCTCCGAGACCCAGTACTTC. It specifies CASSPGELAGGSETQYF.

V is TRBV9 and J is TRBJ2-2, with TRBD1 matching 7 bases. This CDR3 spans 16 amino acids. Germline loops: CDR1 SGDLS, CDR2 YYNGEE. V shed 4 bases and J 0 bases; nucleotides not matched to a gene: 6. CDR3 in amino acids: CASSSGTVSNTGELFF. The CDR3 DNA follows: TGTGCCAGCAGCTCAGGGACAGTATCGAACACCGGGGAGCTGTTTTTT. The variable domain in full, completed from reference TRBV9 and TRBJ2-2, reads DSGVTQTPKHLITATGQRVTLRCSPRSGDLSVYWYQQSLDQGLQFLIQYYNGEERAKGNILERFSAQQFPDLHSELNLSSLELGDSALYFCASSSGTVSNTGELFFGEGSRLTVL.

This clonotype was observed a handful of times. The V and J genes are TRBV4-1 and TRBJ1-2, with TRBD1 identical over 7 bases. This CDR3 comprises 15 residues. The junction had 6 bases not matched to a gene; V was cut back by 1 base and J by 4 bases. Per the germline V gene, CDR1 is MGHRA and CDR2 is YSYEKL. The chain's CDR3 is CASSQGQGRGYGYTF. The CDR3 DNA follows: TGCGCCAGCAGCCAAGGACAGGGTAGGGGCTATGGCTACACCTTC.

This rearrangement joins TRBV15 to TRBJ1-5, with D unresolved. The CDR3 length is 8 residues. Germline V gives CDR1 LNHNV, CDR2 YYDKDF (reference sequence). CDR3 protein: CSNQPQHF. The CDR3 coding sequence is TGTAGCAATCAGCCCCAGCATTTT.

This clonotype is hyperexpanded. This chain uses TRBV9 with TRBJ2-3, with D tentatively TRBD2 (5 bases). This CDR3 has 15 residues. Germline V gene data show CDR1 as SGDLS and CDR2 as YYNGEE. The V end was cut by 4 bases, the J end by 5 bases, with 17 bases between. CDR3 in DNA: TGTGCCAGCAGCCCAGGACTCCCCGTCAGAGATACGCAGTATTTT. This translates into CASSPGLPVRDTQYF.

This clonotype was seen only a few times. The V call is TRBV3-1, the J call TRBJ2-2, with a tentative D call TRBD1 (6 bases). The germline CDR1 and CDR2 sequences are LGHDT and YNNKEL (reference sequence). The CDR3 covers 16 residues. The V end lost 4 bases, the J end lost 6 bases, and 18 bases lay between the germline ends. CDR3 in amino acids: CASSRWAGALAGELFF. The CDR3 region has the DNA TGTGCCAGCAGCCGTTGGGCAGGGGCTTTGGCCGGGGAGCTGTTTTTT.

V is TRBV2 and J is TRBJ2-2; 8 bases are a match to TRBD2. V lost 2 bases and J lost 1; bases outside the gene matches: 0. The CDR3 is 15 residues long. CDR1 is SNHLY and CDR2 is FYNNEI in the germline V gene. The DNA for the CDR3 is TGTGCCAGCAGTGAACTAGCGGGGAACACCGGGGAGCTGTTTTTT. Translated, it gives CASSELAGNTGELFF.

The chain couples TRBV9 to TRBJ2-7; the D gene is possibly TRBD1 (6 bases). Trimming removed 2 bases from V and 0 bases from J, with 9 bases in between. This CDR3 spans 14 amino acids. Germline CDR1 SGDLS, CDR2 YYNGEE. The CDR3 DNA is TGTGCCAGCAGCGTCGGCAGGGGCTCCTACGAGCAGTACTTC. Amino acid sequence: CASSVGRGSYEQYF.